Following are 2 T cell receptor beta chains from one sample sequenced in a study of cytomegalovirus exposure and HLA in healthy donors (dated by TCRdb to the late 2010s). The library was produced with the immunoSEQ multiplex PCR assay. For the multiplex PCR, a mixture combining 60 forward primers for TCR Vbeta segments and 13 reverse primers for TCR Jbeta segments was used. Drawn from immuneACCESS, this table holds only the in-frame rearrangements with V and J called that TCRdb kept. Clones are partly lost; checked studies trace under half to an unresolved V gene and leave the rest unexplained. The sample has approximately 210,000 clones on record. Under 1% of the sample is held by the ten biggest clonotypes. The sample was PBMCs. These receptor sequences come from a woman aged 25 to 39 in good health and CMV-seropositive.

The DNA for the CDR3 is TGTGCCAGCAGCTTAGGGACAGTTTTGAACACTGAAGCTTTCTTT. This sequence encodes CASSLGTVLNTEAFF. The chain is built from TRBV7-8 and TRBJ1-1; the D gene is possibly TRBD1 (6 bases). This CDR3 has 15 amino acids. CDR1 is SGHVS and CDR2 is FQNEAQ in the germline V gene. Trimming removed 1 base from V and 0 bases from J, with 9 bases in between.

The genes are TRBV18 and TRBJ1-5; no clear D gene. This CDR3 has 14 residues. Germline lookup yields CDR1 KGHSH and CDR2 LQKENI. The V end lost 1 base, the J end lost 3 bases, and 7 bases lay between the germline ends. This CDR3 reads CASSPQQINQPQHF. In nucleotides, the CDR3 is TGTGCCAGCTCACCACAACAGATCAATCAGCCCCAGCATTTT.